A single sample is the source of the 9 T cell receptor beta chains below, sequenced in a study of identical twins. TCRdb processed the 5' RACE reads anew with MiXCR; each CDR3 protein has one entry. This sample has hundreds of thousands of distinct CDR3 sequences; roughly 6% occur once, and the top ten carry 1.5% to 2%. Specimen: naive T cells sorted from blood. These receptor sequences come from a man younger than 35 in good health.

V gene TRBV20-1 combines with J gene TRBJ2-2; TRBD2 matches 13 bases. Looked up from germline, CDR1 is DFQATT and CDR2 is SNEGSKA (reference sequence). CDR3 length equals 16 residues. V trimming: 0 bases; J trimming: 5 bases; junction bases outside the gene matches: 3. The CDR3 is CSARDWTSGRTGELFF. CDR3 nucleotide sequence: TGCAGTGCTAGAGATTGGACTAGCGGGAGAACCGGGGAGCTGTTTTTT.

The chain uses TRBV5-1 and TRBJ2-3, with a possible D match to TRBD2 (6 bases). V shed 6 bases and J shed 0 bases, with 11 bases lying between them. CDR1 and CDR2 from the germline V gene are SGHRS and YFSETQ. The CDR3 is 14 amino acids. The CDR3, as DNA: TGCGCCAGCAACTCGCTAGCGAGCACAGATACGCAGTATTTT. This encodes CASNSLASTDTQYF.

This clonotype was found many times. V gene TRBV9 combines with J gene TRBJ1-1; 8 nucleotides line up with TRBD1. Germline trimming cut 3 bases from V and 10 bases from J; bases unmatched to any gene: 8. Germline V gene lookup returns CDR1 SGDLS and CDR2 YYNGEE. The CDR3 loop spans 13 amino acids. CDR3 sequence: CASSAKTGTGAFF. CDR3 coding DNA: TGTGCCAGCAGCGCGAAGACCGGGACAGGAGCTTTCTTT. The entire variable domain, with the rest obtained from reference TRBV9 and TRBJ1-1, is as follows: DSGVTQTPKHLITATGQRVTLRCSPRSGDLSVYWYQQSLDQGLQFLIQYYNGEERAKGNILERFSAQQFPDLHSELNLSSLELGDSALYFCASSAKTGTGAFFGQGTRLTVV.

The V and J genes are TRBV7-3 and TRBJ1-2; D is perhaps TRBD1 (6 bases). CDR3 length equals 14 residues. Trimming left V 6 bases short and J 6 bases short, with 17 bases between. Germline V gene sequence: CDR1 SGHTA, CDR2 FQGTGA. The CDR3 sequence is CASRSPDSTDGYTF. CDR3 nucleotide sequence: TGTGCCAGCAGGTCCCCGGACAGCACGGATGGCTACACCTTC.

This clonotype was seen repeatedly, ten times or more. The chain recombines TRBV5-1 with TRBJ2-3; D ambiguous. V lost 0 bases, J lost 6 bases, and 14 bases lay in between. The CDR3 has 15 amino acids. Germline assignment: CDR1 SGHRS and CDR2 YFSETQ. The CDR3 DNA reads TGCGCCAGCAGCTTGGTGGATCAACGGACGGATACGCAGTATTTT. Residues: CASSLVDQRTDTQYF.

This chain joins TRBV9 and TRBJ2-1; 8 bases are shared with TRBD2. Germline V gene data show CDR1 as SGDLS and CDR2 as YYNGEE. There are 16 residues in the CDR3. V trimming: 2 bases; J trimming: 4 bases; junction bases outside the gene matches: 8. The CDR3 sequence: CASSVGAGGTYNEQFF. In DNA, the CDR3 is TGTGCCAGCAGCGTGGGGGCGGGAGGAACGTACAATGAGCAGTTCTTC.

The CDR3 bases are TGTGCCATCAGTGGGGGTAAGCGGGATGAGCAGTTCTTC. The encoded protein is CAISGGKRDEQFF. The rearrangement uses TRBV10-3 and TRBJ2-1; perhaps TRBD2 as D (6 bases). This CDR3 has 13 residues. Per germline, CDR1 ENHRY and CDR2 SYGVKD. Trimming took 4 bases from V and 8 from J, leaving 12 bases between them.

This chain links TRBV27 with TRBJ1-1; weak D call: TRBD1 (6 bases). Germline CDR1 is MNHEY and CDR2 is SMNVEV (reference sequence). V was clipped by 5 bases and J by 4 bases, with 23 bases between them. The CDR3 length is 17 residues. For the CDR3, the DNA is TGTGCCAGCAGTGCTCGGGGGCCCTCCCAGGTTCGCACTGAAGCTTTCTTT. Protein sequence: CASSARGPSQVRTEAFF.

This clonotype has at least ten counts. The rearrangement joins TRBV29-1 to TRBJ1-1; D unresolved. Germline loops: CDR1 SQVTM, CDR2 ANQGSEA. The CDR3 is 14 residues long. The germline V and J ends were trimmed by 0 bases and 6 bases, with 14 bases remaining between them. Written as DNA, the CDR3 is TGCAGCGTTGAAGAGGTGGTTGGGGTCCCTGAAGCTTTCTTT. It specifies CSVEEVVGVPEAFF.